This T cell receptor beta chain was documented in a study of cytomegalovirus exposure and HLA in healthy donors. With 60 Vbeta and 13 Jbeta primers, the PCR was carried out. Libraries were prepared by immunoSEQ multiplex PCR; TCRdb keeps only in-frame clonotypes and omits some of them. The sample records 200,000 to 250,000 clones, roughly 84% being singletons. The CDR3 totals 16 residues. J was trimmed by 5 bases and V by 2 bases; bases with no gene match: 8. The germline CDR1 and CDR2 sequences are MNHNS and SASEGT. The sequenced sample consisted of PBMCs. The sequence came from a human donor in good health. This chain connects TRBV6-1 to TRBJ1-3; 8 bases agree with TRBD1. CDR3 region: CASSEMAGGGRNTIYF. The CDR3 bases are TGTGCCAGCAGTGAAATGGCAGGGGGCGGAAGAAACACCATATATTTT.